The source of this TCR beta chain is a study of blood T cells in healthy people across ages. The overall study: Roughly one uniquely barcoded beta molecule per two T cells was captured.

As regards this clonotype: Its antigen is currently unknown. The junction and the germline gene differ at one end; a read error may be behind it.

A second PCR, run for roughly 7 to 12 cycles, used a sample-barcoded 5' primer plus a J-beta primer mix. Each CDR3 protein is one row after TCRdb ran MiXCR on the 5' RACE reads. The sample has some 1.5 million distinct CDR3 sequences, approximately 39% seen once; the top ten hold 4%. Points from the study as a whole: Diversity figures derived from one million T cells were judged to underestimate the true value.

The CDR3 is 14 residues long. Per germline, CDR1 SGHRS and CDR2 YFSETQ. The source material was blood. The TCR sequence derives from a woman aged 18-29 years in good health. V usage is TRBV5-1 and J usage is TRBJ2-7; D not certain. The CDR3 region is CASSVDTSSDEQYF. CDR3 bases: TGCGCCAGCAGCGTCGACACGAGCTCCGACGAGCAGTACTTC.